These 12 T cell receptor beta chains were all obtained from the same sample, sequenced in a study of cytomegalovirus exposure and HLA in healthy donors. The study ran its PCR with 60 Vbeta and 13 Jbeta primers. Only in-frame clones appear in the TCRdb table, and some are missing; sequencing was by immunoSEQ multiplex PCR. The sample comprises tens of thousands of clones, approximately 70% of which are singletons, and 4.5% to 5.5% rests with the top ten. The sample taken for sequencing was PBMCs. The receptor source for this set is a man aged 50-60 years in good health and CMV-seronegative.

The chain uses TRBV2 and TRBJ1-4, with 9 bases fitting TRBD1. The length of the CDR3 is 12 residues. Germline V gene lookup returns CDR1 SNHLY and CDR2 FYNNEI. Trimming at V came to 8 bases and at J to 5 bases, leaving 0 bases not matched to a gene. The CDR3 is CASGTGNEKLFF. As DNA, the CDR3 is TGTGCCAGCGGGACAGGGAATGAAAAACTGTTTTTT.

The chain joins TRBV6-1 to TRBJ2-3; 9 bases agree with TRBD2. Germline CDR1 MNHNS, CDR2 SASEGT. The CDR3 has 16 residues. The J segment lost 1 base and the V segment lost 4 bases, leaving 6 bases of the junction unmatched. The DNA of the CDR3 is TGTGCCAGCAGTGCGAAGACTAGCGGTGGCACAGATACGCAGTATTTT. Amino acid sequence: CASSAKTSGGTDTQYF.

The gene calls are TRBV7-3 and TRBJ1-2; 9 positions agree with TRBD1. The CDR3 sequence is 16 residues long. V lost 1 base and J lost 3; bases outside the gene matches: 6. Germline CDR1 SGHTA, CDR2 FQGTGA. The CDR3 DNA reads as TGTGCCAGCAGCTTAAGCCCGGGACAGGGAGACTATGGCTACACCTTC. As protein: CASSLSPGQGDYGYTF.

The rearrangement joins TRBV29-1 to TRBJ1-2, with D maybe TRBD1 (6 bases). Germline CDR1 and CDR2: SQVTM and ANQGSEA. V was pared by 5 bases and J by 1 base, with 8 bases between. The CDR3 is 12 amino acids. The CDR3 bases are TGCAGCGTTCGGACAGATAACTATGGCTACACCTTC. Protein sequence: CSVRTDNYGYTF.

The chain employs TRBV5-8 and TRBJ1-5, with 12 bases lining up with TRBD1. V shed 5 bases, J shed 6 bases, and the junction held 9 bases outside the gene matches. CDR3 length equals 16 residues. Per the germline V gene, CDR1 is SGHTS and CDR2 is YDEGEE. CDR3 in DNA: TGTGCCAGCAGACCTCCCGGGACAGGGGGCCCTCAGCCCCAGCATTTT. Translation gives CASRPPGTGGPQPQHF.

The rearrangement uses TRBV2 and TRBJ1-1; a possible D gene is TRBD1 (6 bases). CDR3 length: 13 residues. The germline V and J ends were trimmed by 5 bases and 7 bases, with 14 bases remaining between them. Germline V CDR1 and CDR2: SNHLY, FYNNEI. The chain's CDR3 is CASSKQGWDEAFF. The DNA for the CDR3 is TGTGCCAGCAGTAAACAGGGATGGGATGAAGCTTTCTTT. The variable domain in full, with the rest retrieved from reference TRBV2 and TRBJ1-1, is EPEVTQTPSHQVTQMGQEVILRCVPISNHLYFYWYRQILGQKVEFLVSFYNNEISEKSEIFDDQFSVERPDGSNFTLKIRSTKLEDSAMYFCASSKQGWDEAFFGQGTRLTVV.

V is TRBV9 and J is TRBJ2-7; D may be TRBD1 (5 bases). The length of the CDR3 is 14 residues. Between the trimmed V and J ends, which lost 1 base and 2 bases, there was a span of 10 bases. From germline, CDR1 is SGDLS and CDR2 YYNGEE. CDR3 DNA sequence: TGTGCCAGCAGCGTACAGGGTGCGGCCTACGAGCAGTACTTC. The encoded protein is CASSVQGAAYEQYF.

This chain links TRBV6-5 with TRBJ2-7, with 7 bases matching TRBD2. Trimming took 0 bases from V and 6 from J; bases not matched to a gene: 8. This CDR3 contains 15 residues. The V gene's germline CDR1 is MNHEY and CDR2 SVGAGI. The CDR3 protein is CASSYSRWGGLEQYF. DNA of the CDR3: TGTGCCAGCAGTTACTCGAGGTGGGGGGGACTCGAGCAGTACTTC.

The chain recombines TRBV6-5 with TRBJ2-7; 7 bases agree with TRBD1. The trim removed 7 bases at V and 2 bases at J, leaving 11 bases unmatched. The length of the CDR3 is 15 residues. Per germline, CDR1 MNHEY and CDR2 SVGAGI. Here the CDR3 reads CASKIYRGPTYEQYF. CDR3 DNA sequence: TGTGCCAGCAAAATTTACAGGGGCCCCACCTACGAGCAGTACTTC.

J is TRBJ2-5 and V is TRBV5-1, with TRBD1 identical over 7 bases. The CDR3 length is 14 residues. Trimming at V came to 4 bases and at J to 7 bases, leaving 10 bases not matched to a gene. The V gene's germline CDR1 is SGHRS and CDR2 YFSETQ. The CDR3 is CASSTTGDPGTQYF. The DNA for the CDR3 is TGCGCCAGCAGCACCACAGGGGACCCAGGGACCCAGTACTTC.

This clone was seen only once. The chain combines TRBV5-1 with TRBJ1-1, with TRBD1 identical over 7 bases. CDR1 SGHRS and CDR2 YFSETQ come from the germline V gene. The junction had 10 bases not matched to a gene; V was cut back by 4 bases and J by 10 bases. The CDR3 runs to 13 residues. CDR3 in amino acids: CASSPTGSHAAFF. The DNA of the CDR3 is TGCGCCAGCAGCCCGACAGGGTCGCATGCAGCTTTCTTT.

In DNA, the CDR3 is TGTGCCAGCAGGCCACGAGGAGATTCCACCGGGGAGCTGTTTTTT. Its protein is CASRPRGDSTGELFF. The chain uses TRBV6-6 and TRBJ2-2; D remains ambiguous. V lost 6 bases to trimming and J lost 4 bases, with 15 bases between them. The CDR3 sequence is 15 residues long. The V gene's germline CDR1 is MNHNY and CDR2 SVGAGI (reference sequence).